The T cell receptor (beta chain) under discussion was sequenced for a study of cytomegalovirus exposure and HLA in healthy donors (dated by TCRdb to the late 2010s). Regarding the study in general: An earlier analysis of about 530 of the donors reported about 300 Gb of sequence data and 90 million to 120 million unique TCR beta sequences obtained from about 170 million T cells. Among roughly 400 genotyped donors of the cohort, an average of about 240,000 unique TCR beta nucleotide sequences were sequenced per donor, around a sixth of them non-productive. A later analysis re-examined previously published TCR beta repertoires from more than 550 donors and added high-resolution HLA genotyping to investigate patterns of TCR occurrence. Donor age, sex, ethnicity and CMV serostatus were compiled alongside the repertoire data. Along with the roughly 670-subject first cohort, a separate validation cohort of around 120 different subjects was used. To predict cytomegalovirus infection status, the study brought together high-throughput TCR immunosequencing, statistical association of individual TCRs with disease status, and machine learning. Rather than drawing on any new phenotypic data, the later analysis identified candidate immune exposures from TCR beta sequences and the way those sequences occurred across donors. Typing coverage differed by locus: A, B, C, DRB1 and DQB1 were typed in roughly 629-630 donors, DQA1 in approximately 520, DPA1 in 600 to 610, and DPB1 in just under 490. The study profiled the T cell repertoires of 500 to 800 subjects by immunosequencing and related them to cytomegalovirus serostatus. Because of strong linkage in the cohort, five DR-DQ haplotypes were treated as single units for association and clustering. The study aimed to test whether signatures of past pathogen exposure could be identified by cataloging public T cell receptors. Of the 300 to 500 genotyped donors, over 80% were placed in the genetic ancestry cluster associated with self-reported Caucasian donors. To decide whether each TCR beta V gene segment behaved as functional or pseudogenic, an earlier analysis of approximately 590 of the donors relied on high-throughput TCR beta sequencing. A later genetic analysis took genome-wide SNP genotypes for about 65% of the roughly 670 donors and used that subset as a discovery cohort. Every discovery cohort repertoire had been produced on one sequencing platform. Roughly 290 gigabases of sequencing data and around 85 million unique TCR sequences made up an early release that covered 500 to 700 HLA-typed donors. Class I and class II HLA loci were covered by the typing at four-digit resolution. General conclusions and limits of the study: A later analysis found that HLA-associated TCR beta chains were more clonally expanded and had lower generation probabilities than equally common non-associated chains. A further reported finding was that TCR beta sequences accurately predicted the HLA-A and HLA-B alleles for most subjects in the first cohort. A later genetic analysis reported fewer N-insertions in productive TCRs among donors in an Asian-associated ancestry cluster than the roughly 700-donor mean. Broadly in line with IMGT annotations, most TCR beta V segments showed up in productive rearrangements about 87% or about 30% of the time in an earlier analysis of around 600 of the donors. In the study, around 150 TCR beta chains were listed as associated with cytomegalovirus. In this cohort, only TCR beta chains were sequenced, and detectable features were limited by the absence of alpha or paired-chain data. V-gene and J-gene trimming of TCR beta chains was associated with a missense DCLRE1C variant in a later genetic analysis, and the association was replicated in an independent cohort. The sequencing pipeline was judged likely to have produced a cluster of highly shared sequence variants as a technical artifact. In a later analysis, the rate of TCR association differed among HLA loci, with DRB1 alleles having the most associated TCRs and HLA-C alleles having the fewest. Specific HLA alleles were associated with 16,951 TCR beta sequences at a false discovery rate of 0.05 in a later analysis. Cytomegalovirus status was reported to be diagnosed by the classifier with high specificity and sensitivity in both the original and validation cohorts. In a later analysis, most CMV-associated TCR beta chains were found to appear HLA-restricted, with HLA associations seemingly driven largely by CMV exposure. The 87-base-pair reads could not distinguish some IMGT-functional V segments, including TRBV6-2 and TRBV6-3, so those segments were excluded. According to a later analysis, parvovirus B19, influenza, CMV and Epstein-Barr virus appeared linked to several top co-occurrence clusters. While some public TCRs were present in many individuals, most TCR sequences turned up only very rarely across donors. Assigning TCR associations to individual alleles was difficult when HLA alleles, especially DR and DQ, strongly co-occurred. Because HLA typing was unavailable for some donors at each locus, only the typed subset was used in association tests. The authors suggested that the approach could potentially be generalized to other disease states and immunological phenotypes. Because counts were too low, 15 to 20 rarely observed V segments, including chromosome 9 orphons, were excluded from the earlier analysis of some 590 of the donors. Correlated functional status among segregating V segments might reflect linkage disequilibrium, but an unknown experimental factor could not be ruled out. In vitro tests confirmed that a few of the cytomegalovirus-associated TCR beta chains recognize cytomegalovirus antigens. For the cohort, immune exposure information was limited to CMV serostatus. Roughly uniform sequencing depth across donors was assumed in presence/absence analyses, although this assumption may not hold.

CDR1 MNHEY and CDR2 SVGAGI are derived from the germline V gene. Its CDR3 holds 14 amino acids, cysteine through phenylalanine. Only the CDR3 part of the read is kept: 42 bases, read in frame from the first base. The V end loses 2 bases and the J end loses 4 bases, and a stretch of 9 bases separates them. The library came from the immunoSEQ multiplex PCR assay. A mixture of 60 forward primers for TCR Vbeta segments and 13 reverse primers for TCR Jbeta segments was used in the multiplex PCR. Amplification of the CDR3 region of rearranged TCR beta genes was performed with a multiplex PCR assay on genomic DNA. The Illumina HiSeq System was used to sequence the amplified TCR beta libraries as 87-base-pair reads. The authors' analysis ran thus. Across the roughly 700 repertoires, a later analysis counted 80 million or so unique TCR beta chains, 8.5 million to 12 million of which were shared by at least two donors. Raw reads were error-corrected and collapsed into unique sequences with a nearest-neighbor algorithm that merged closely related sequences to remove PCR and sequencing errors. To assign V, D and J gene segments, CDR3 sequences were aligned to IMGT reference sequences. For a sequence to be retained, a match of at least six nucleotides was required to both a V gene segment and a J gene segment. Rearrangements were classified as productive when the CDR3 lacked stop codons and remained in frame with V and J, and all other rearrangements were classified as non-productive. CDR3 was defined by IMGT convention, running from the second conserved V-encoded cysteine to the conserved J-encoded phenylalanine. The earlier analysis of 587 of the donors excluded any sequence lacking an unambiguous match to a single V gene segment. In an earlier analysis of a few hundred of the donors, a V segment was called functional when productive rearrangements were above 56.7%, and segregating when the standard deviation between donors exceeded 5%. A statistical classification framework was developed to diagnose cytomegalovirus status using the catalog of TCR beta chain sequences. In a later analysis, TCR nucleotide sequences were compared against IMGT/GENE-DB human TR gene sequences so that V and J genes could be assigned. Using the TCRdist pipeline, a later analysis assigned CDR3 sequences along with most-parsimonious VDJ recombination scenarios. In a later analysis, each TCR beta chain was defined by its CDR3 amino acid sequence together with its V-gene family, and reads without a unique V-gene family were excluded. A later analysis removed 592 highly shared, low-generation-probability nucleotide sequences to deal with suspected cross-contamination and a sequencing artifact. A later analysis calculated a clonal expansion index for each public chain from normalized within-repertoire ranks of inferred template counts. In a later analysis, generation probabilities were computed using a VDJ recombination model fitted to out-of-frame rearrangements, and the results were checked against IGoR. In a later analysis, hypergeometric tests were used to score TCR-TCR, TCR-HLA and TCR-CMV co-occurrence, with a repertoire-size bias correction applied to TCR pairs. A later analysis estimated false discovery rates by permuting HLA or CMV assignments 20 times. In a later analysis, co-occurring TCRs were grouped with DBSCAN, and TCRdist sequence similarity was added when clustering was performed within HLA-allele-positive subsets. For co-occurrence clustering, repertoires with fewer than 30,000 or more than 120,000 public chains were excluded, along with four to six repertoires with anomalous nucleotide sharing. This immuneACCESS table, as held by TCRdb, lists in-frame sequences with V and J called but not all clones. Of the missing ones, under half trace to an unresolved V gene in checked studies; the others have no known cause. That table furnishes V, J and clone size, whereas the DNA furnished D and trimming. A total of more than 85,000 clones appear in this sample, about 80% of them only once. More than 3.5% of the sample goes to the ten largest clones.

Turning to this clone: Its antigen remains undetermined. No base qualities exist here, and no much larger clone lies one base off it.

The cohort consisted of 650 to 850 healthy bone marrow donors. At the time of sampling, all cohort members were nominally healthy, though unrecorded immune exposures were likely present. The donor was CMV seropositive and belonged to the group of 250 to 300 seropositive cohort members. A peripheral blood sample was provided by each donor, and peripheral blood mononuclear cells were used for TCR beta sequencing. The Qiagen DNeasy Blood Extraction Kit was used to extract genomic DNA from the blood cell samples. This receptor was obtained from a female donor in good health and CMV-seropositive. Input material: PBMCs. This chain joins TRBV6-5 to TRBJ1-5, with the D gene call left open. Read as DNA, the sequence is TGTGCCAGCAGTTACGGGAGAGGGAATCAGCCCCAGCATTTT. This is translated as CASSYGRGNQPQHF.